This TCR beta chain comes out of a study of cytomegalovirus exposure and HLA in healthy donors. V lost 7 bases to trimming and J lost 3 bases; unmatched junction nucleotides: 8. Germline CDR1 SQVTM, CDR2 ANQGSEA. The CDR3 sequence is 17 residues long. To note about this clone: The antigen is undetermined.

A multiplex PCR was run with 60 Vbeta primers and 13 Jbeta primers. Produced via immunoSEQ multiplex PCR; TCRdb's table is partial and in-frame only. This sample has about 200,000 clones, with over 75% found just once. Regarding the study as a whole: In a later analysis, HLA-associated beta chains showed higher expansion and lower generation probabilities than comparable chains.

Material: PBMCs. This clonotype was sampled from a man in his late teens or twenties in good health and CMV-seronegative. V usage is TRBV29-1 and J usage is TRBJ2-2; the match to TRBD2 covers 16 bases. CDR3 amino acids: CSATGLAGGGDTGELFF. The DNA of the CDR3 is TGCAGCGCTACGGGACTAGCGGGAGGGGGGGACACCGGGGAGCTGTTTTTT.